This TCR beta chain was sequenced for a study of post-analysis software for immune sequencing data. Findings and limits, study-wide: Relative to controls, patients had about five TRBV segments at higher frequency, with TRBV5-6, TRBV5-1 and TRBV20-1 among these. Under F measure analysis, samples from one preparation batch co-clustered strongly.

The table lists this clonotype with a few counts. Its antigen is undetermined. The TCR beta cDNA libraries contained unique molecular identifiers. TCRdb re-called the PCR reads through MiXCR, storing one row per CDR3 protein. The table lists hundreds of thousands of distinct CDR3 sequences, around 40% of them singletons. Germline V gene data show CDR1 as SNHLY and CDR2 as FYNNEI. The CDR3 has 11 residues. The V gene lost 6 bases and the J gene lost 11 bases, with 11 bases spanning the gap. Sequencing was done on a sample of blood. This clonotype was obtained from a girl aged 10 to 17 with multiple sclerosis. This chain uses TRBV2 with TRBJ2-4; D is undetermined. The CDR3 spells CASSDHGVQYF. Here the CDR3 DNA reads TGTGCCAGCAGCGATCATGGGGTTCAGTACTTC. The full variable domain, its missing parts supplied by reference TRBV2 and TRBJ2-4, is EPEVTQTPSHQVTQMGQEVILRCVPISNHLYFYWYRQILGQKVEFLVSFYNNEISEKSEIFDDQFSVERPDGSNFTLKIRSTKLEDSAMYFCASSDHGVQYFGAGTRLSVL.